These 6 T cell receptor beta chains originate from one sample sequenced in a study of blood T cells in healthy people across ages. The authors ran a second PCR of 7 to 11 cycles using a sample-barcoded 5' primer and a J-beta primer mix. Each CDR3 protein is one row after TCRdb ran MiXCR on the 5' RACE reads. The sample lists some 750,000 distinct CDR3 sequences, 22% occurring once. Input material: blood. These receptors all stem from a man aged 70-80 years in good health.

Concerning this clonotype: Germline and junction disagree at one end, which may indicate a read error. The chain combines TRBV11-3 with TRBJ2-3, with D perhaps TRBD1 (6 bases). Germline lookup yields CDR1 SGHNT and CDR2 YENEEA. The CDR3 spans 15 residues. The CDR3 region has the DNA TGTGTCAGCAGCTTAGGGGCGAGGGGGATGGATACGCAGTATTTT. Residues: CVSSLGARGMDTQYF.

The CDR3 loop reads CASSQLDRDYYGYTF. The CDR3, as DNA: TGTGCCAGCAGCCAACTCGACAGGGACTACTATGGCTACACCTTC. The rearrangement links TRBV14 to TRBJ1-2; 7 nucleotides align to TRBD1. Unmatched junction bases numbered 6, after V lost 2 bases and J lost 3 bases. Germline V gives CDR1 SGHDN, CDR2 FVKESK. There are 15 residues in the CDR3.

The CDR3 sequence is CSARLLSSYNEQFF. CDR3 DNA: TGCAGTGCTAGACTTTTGAGCTCCTACAATGAGCAGTTCTTC. The V and J genes are TRBV20-1 and TRBJ2-1; D call uncertain. Trimming took 2 bases from V and 0 from J, leaving 8 bases between them. The CDR3 contains 14 residues. Per germline, CDR1 DFQATT and CDR2 SNEGSKA (reference sequence).

V gene TRBV7-2 combines with J gene TRBJ2-5; 10 positions match TRBD2. The DNA end favors TRBJ2-1, so the J call may be wrong. Germline V gene sequence: CDR1 SGHTA, CDR2 FQGNSA. There are 16 residues in the CDR3. CDR3 DNA: TGTGCCAGCAGCCAATCAGCGGGAGGGCCGCTTTTCGAGCAGTTCTTC. As protein: CASSQSAGGPLFEQFF.

This chain uses TRBV9 with TRBJ2-3; 7 nucleotides line up with TRBD1. This CDR3 contains 16 residues. The ends lost 4 bases at V and 2 bases at J; junction bases unmatched: 10. CDR1 SGDLS and CDR2 YYNGEE come from the germline V gene. CDR3 protein: CASSPRQGPPTDTQYF. The CDR3 DNA is TGTGCCAGCAGCCCTCGACAGGGCCCTCCCACAGATACGCAGTATTTT.

The chain is built from TRBV18 and TRBJ2-1; D tentatively reads TRBD1 or TRBD2 (5 bases each). From germline, CDR1 is KGHSH and CDR2 LQKENI. The CDR3 runs to 14 residues. The V end lost 2 bases, the J end lost 9 bases, and 14 bases lay between the germline ends. CDR3 sequence: CASSPGGTPGEQFF. The CDR3 nucleotides read TGTGCCAGCTCACCAGGGGGAACCCCCGGTGAGCAGTTCTTC.